This entry lists 18 T cell receptor beta chains sequenced from one sample in a study of blood T cell repertoires in COVID-19. This table comes from immunoSEQ multiplex PCR, and its TCRdb copy is limited to in-frame clones, with some not included. The sample gives some 100,000 clones, 88% of which show up once; approximately 4.8% is in the top ten. The sample was peripheral blood. The receptors originated from an elderly woman with active COVID-19.

CDR3 sequence reads: CATSDLQTSGSYNEQFF. The DNA for the CDR3 is TGTGCCACCAGTGATTTGCAGACTAGCGGCTCCTACAATGAGCAGTTCTTC. The rearrangement joins TRBV24-1 to TRBJ2-1, with 9 positions matching TRBD2. Losses at the gene ends were 0 bases for V and 0 bases for J; bases not matched to a gene: 2. Germline CDR1 and CDR2: KGHDR and SFDVKD. This CDR3 has 17 amino acids.

The chain combines TRBV7-2 with TRBJ1-3; D is undetermined. The germline CDR1 and CDR2 sequences are SGHTA and FQGNSA. The CDR3 covers 14 residues. Trimming left V 1 base short and J 9 bases short, with 13 bases between. The CDR3 DNA follows: TGTGCCAGCAGCTTAGTTGGCCCGGGGAGCACCATATATTTT. Translation: CASSLVGPGSTIYF.

The chain combines TRBV5-6 with TRBJ2-7; 8 bases fit TRBD1. The CDR3 contains 15 residues. From germline, CDR1 is SGHDT and CDR2 YYEEEE. Germline trimming cut 2 bases from V and 2 bases from J; bases unmatched to any gene: 6. The CDR3 spells CASSFADRVTYEQYF. In DNA, the CDR3 is TGTGCCAGCAGCTTCGCGGACAGGGTTACCTACGAGCAGTACTTC.

This chain uses TRBV11-3 with TRBJ2-3, with 7 bases matching TRBD2. This CDR3 is built from 14 residues. The J segment lost 1 base and the V segment lost 5 bases, leaving 3 bases of the junction unmatched. Germline loops: CDR1 SGHNT, CDR2 YENEEA. CDR3 region: CASSQRGGTDTQYF. In DNA, the CDR3 is TGTGCCAGCAGCCAGCGGGGAGGCACAGATACGCAGTATTTT.

The V call is TRBV6-6, the J call TRBJ2-2, with 8 bases fitting TRBD2. The germline CDR1 and CDR2 sequences are MNHNY and SVGAGI (reference sequence). The CDR3 sequence is 15 residues long. With V trimmed by 0 bases and J by 3 bases, 0 bases remained unmatched. In DNA, the CDR3 is TGTGCCAGCAGTTACTCTAGCGGGGACACCGGGGAGCTGTTTTTT. This encodes CASSYSSGDTGELFF.

This clone appeared a few times. V is TRBV7-6 and J is TRBJ1-1; possible D gene TRBD1, 6 bases. Trimming took off 4 bases at V and 2 bases at J, with 14 bases between the two ends. Germline loops: CDR1 SGHVS, CDR2 FNYEAQ. The CDR3 is 15 amino acids. The CDR3 nucleotides are TGTGCCAGCAGCTCTAATCCAGGGGCTAACACTGAAGCTTTCTTT. Protein: CASSSNPGANTEAFF.

This clone was seen once. The chain has TRBV2 and TRBJ2-2, with TRBD2 identical over 14 bases. Trimming cost V 6 bases and J 3 bases; bases outside gene matches: 12. The CDR3 extends over 19 amino acids. Germline CDR1 is SNHLY and CDR2 is FYNNEI. CDR3: CASRRPGLAGVWDTGELFF. As DNA, the CDR3 is TGTGCCAGCAGGAGACCGGGACTAGCGGGAGTTTGGGACACCGGGGAGCTGTTTTTT.

The chain uses TRBV29-1 and TRBJ1-1, with a weak D call TRBD1 (6 bases). The CDR3 is 13 amino acids. Per germline, CDR1 SQVTM and CDR2 ANQGSEA. V dropped 4 bases and J dropped 5 bases, with 14 bases sitting between them. CDR3 in DNA: TGCAGCGTTGTTTACAGGGCGGCAACTGAAGCTTTCTTT. Protein: CSVVYRAATEAFF.

This chain uses TRBV3-1 (or the pseudogene TRBV3-2) with TRBJ1-4; D may be TRBD1 (5 bases). V dropped 7 bases and J dropped 11 bases, with 20 bases sitting between them. The CDR3 spans 14 residues. Per germline, CDR1 LGHDT and CDR2 YNNKEL (reference sequence). CDR3 residues: CASNPSEGFGKLFF. The CDR3 DNA is TGTGCCAGCAACCCCTCGGAGGGGTTTGGGAAACTGTTTTTT.

The chain has TRBV5-4 and TRBJ2-5, with a weak D call TRBD1 (6 bases). The germline V and J ends were trimmed by 4 bases and 2 bases, with 12 bases remaining between them. Germline CDR1 is SGHNT and CDR2 is YYREEE (reference sequence). The CDR3 totals 14 residues. CDR3 loop: CASSGRGQQETQYF. CDR3 sequence (DNA): TGTGCCAGCAGCGGCAGGGGACAACAAGAGACCCAGTACTTC. Together with reference TRBV5-4 and TRBJ2-5, the CDR3 gives the full variable domain: ETGVTQSPTHLIKTRGQQVTLRCSSQSGHNTVSWYQQALGQGPQFIFQYYREEENGRGNFPPRFSGLQFPNYSSELNVNALELDDSALYLCASSGRGQQETQYFGPGTRLLVL.

V usage is TRBV5-4 and J usage is TRBJ2-1, with 9 bases aligning to TRBD2. This CDR3 comprises 15 residues. V lost 0 bases to trimming and J lost 7 bases; unmatched junction nucleotides: 5. Germline CDR1 and CDR2: SGHNT and YYREEE (reference sequence). CDR3 DNA sequence: TGTGCCAGCAGCTTGGCCGCGGGAGGGCCGAATGAGCAGTTCTTC. Amino acids: CASSLAAGGPNEQFF.

This clone was detected ten times or more. This rearrangement joins TRBV6-6 to TRBJ2-7, with 8 positions matching TRBD2. V lost 5 bases and J lost 4; bases outside the gene matches: 4. Germline V gene sequence: CDR1 MNHNY, CDR2 SVGAGI (reference sequence). The CDR3 contains 13 residues. The chain's CDR3 is CASSPSGLYEQYF. For the CDR3, the DNA is TGTGCCAGCAGTCCTAGCGGGCTTTACGAGCAGTACTTC.

The chain has TRBV4-1 and TRBJ2-7; 8 positions agree with TRBD2. Germline lookup yields CDR1 MGHRA and CDR2 YSYEKL. V shed 0 bases and J 3 bases; nucleotides not matched to a gene: 16. This CDR3 spans 19 amino acids. The CDR3 DNA reads TGCGCCAGCAGCCAAGATAGAAGCGGGGCGACTAGCGTTTACTACGAGCAGTACTTC. It specifies CASSQDRSGATSVYYEQYF.

This clone was detected only a few times. The chain's CDR3 is CASSLRWDRAYEQYF. The CDR3 nucleotides read TGTGCCAGCAGTTTAAGATGGGACAGAGCCTACGAGCAGTACTTC. The rearrangement uses TRBV27 and TRBJ2-7, with 7 nucleotides matching TRBD1. J was trimmed by 2 bases and V by 2 bases; bases with no gene match: 6. The CDR3 runs to 15 residues. Germline V gene lookup returns CDR1 MNHEY and CDR2 SMNVEV (reference sequence).

V and J are TRBV5-4 and TRBJ2-5; the match to TRBD1 covers 7 bases. Per germline, CDR1 SGHNT and CDR2 YYREEE (reference sequence). V was pared by 4 bases and J by 0 bases, with 9 bases of the junction left unmatched. The CDR3 length is 16 residues. The CDR3 sequence: CASSLGLGQYQETQYF. In nucleotides, the CDR3 is TGTGCCAGCAGCCTGGGATTGGGACAGTACCAAGAGACCCAGTACTTC.

V gene TRBV27 combines with J gene TRBJ2-7; 7 nucleotides align to TRBD2. This CDR3 region has 15 residues. The V gene end was trimmed by 5 bases and the J gene end by 3 bases; junction bases not matched to a gene: 10. Germline-derived CDR1 and CDR2 are MNHEY and SMNVEV (reference sequence). The CDR3 protein is CASSKTSALFYEQYF. DNA of the CDR3: TGTGCCAGCAGTAAAACTAGCGCACTATTCTACGAGCAGTACTTC.

The V gene is TRBV3-1 (or the pseudogene TRBV3-2), the J gene TRBJ2-7, with 7 bases lining up with TRBD2. The CDR3 has 15 residues. The germline V gene has CDR1 LGHDT and CDR2 YNNKEL (reference sequence). The trim removed 4 bases at V and 3 bases at J, leaving 9 bases unmatched. CDR3 sequence: CASSLRDYQNYEQYF. CDR3 nucleotides: TGTGCCAGCAGCCTACGGGACTACCAAAACTACGAGCAGTACTTC.

This chain uses TRBV7-9 with TRBJ1-1, with D possibly being TRBD1 (5 bases). The germline V gene encodes CDR1 SEHNR and CDR2 FQNEAQ (reference sequence). V dropped 1 base and J dropped 1 base, with 10 bases sitting between them. This CDR3 is built from 15 residues. The CDR3 region is CASSLGGARNTEAFF. For the CDR3, the DNA is TGTGCCAGCAGCTTAGGTGGGGCGCGGAACACTGAAGCTTTCTTT.